The rows below give T cell receptor beta chains drawn from one sample of a study of blood T cell repertoires in COVID-19. Repertoires were generated with immunoSEQ multiplex PCR, while TCRdb's copy carries only in-frame clones and drops some. The sample shows hundreds of thousands of clones, about 90% of them seen only once. The sequencing input was peripheral blood. Receptors were obtained from a young woman with COVID-19, enrolled during active disease. CDR3s include the opening cysteine and the closing phenylalanine or tryptophan. The D gene is left open where the match is weak. A clone size is listed for some rows: how often the clone was seen (once, few, many), or a class if it is expanded.

V	size	J	D	DNA	CDR3
TRBV18	NA	TRBJ2-6	NA	TGTGCCAGCTCACCGGTGCCGCCAGGGGCTGGGGCCAACGTCCTGACTTTC	CASSPVPPGAGANVLTF
TRBV6-1	few	TRBJ2-2	NA	TGTGCCAGCAGTGTGTTGCAGGGGCAGAACACCGGGGAGCTGTTTTTT	CASSVLQGQNTGELFF
TRBV12-5	NA	TRBJ1-2	TRBD1	TGTGCTACGGGAACAGGGGCCGCTAACTATGGCTACACCTTC	CATGTGAANYGYTF
TRBV7-2	NA	TRBJ2-1	NA	TGTGCCAGCAGCTGGGGCGGCAATGAGCAGTTCTTC	CASSWGGNEQFF
TRBV28	NA	TRBJ2-2	TRBD2	TGTGCCAGCAAACTAGCGGGAGCGGGGGACACCGGGGAGCTGTTTTTT	CASKLAGAGDTGELFF
TRBV7-9	few	TRBJ2-1	NA	TGTGCCAGCAGGCTGCCCTACGACTACAATGAGCAGTTCTTC	CASRLPYDYNEQFF
TRBV27	NA	TRBJ2-3	TRBD2	TGTGCCAGCAGTCCGACGACTAGCGGGGGCGGTACGCAGTATTTT	CASSPTTSGGGTQYF
TRBV19	NA	TRBJ1-2	NA	TGTGCCAGTAGTGGCAGGGATGTTGGCAACTATGGCTACACCTTC	CASSGRDVGNYGYTF
TRBV6-5	NA	TRBJ2-1	NA	TGTGCCAGCCGTTCGAGTGGCTCCTACAATGAGCAGTTCTTC	CASRSSGSYNEQFF
TRBV11-3	NA	TRBJ2-7	TRBD1	TGTGCCAGCAGCGCCCGGACAGGGGGCCTGAATAAGAACGAGCAGTACTTC	CASSARTGGLNKNEQYF
TRBV5-4	NA	TRBJ2-7	TRBD2	TGTGCCAGCAGCTTAGGTCTAGCGGGGGGAGTTGGAGAGCAGTACTTC	CASSLGLAGGVGEQYF
TRBV7-6	NA	TRBJ2-1	TRBD1	TGTGCCAGCAGCTTACCGGGACAGGGGGCCCTGAGCTCCTACAATGAGCAGTTCTTC	CASSLPGQGALSSYNEQFF
TRBV15	NA	TRBJ2-3	TRBD2	TGTGCCACCAGCAGCCTAGCGGGAGGACGACCTAGCACAGATACGCAGTATTTT	CATSSLAGGRPSTDTQYF
TRBV7-6	once	TRBJ2-3	TRBD2	TGTGCCAGCAGCCCCTCCTTGGGTAGCGGGGGAGATACGCAGTATTTT	CASSPSLGSGGDTQYF
TRBV7-6	NA	TRBJ1-3	TRBD1	TGTGCCAGCAGCACGCGCAACCGGGACAGCTCTGGAAACACCATATATTTT	CASSTRNRDSSGNTIYF
TRBV4-1	NA	TRBJ2-3	TRBD1	TGCGCCAGCAGAGGAGACAGGGAGACAGATACGCAGTATTTT	CASRGDRETDTQYF
TRBV24-1	NA	TRBJ2-3	TRBD2	TGTGCCACCAGCGGGTCAATCGGGAGGGAGGATACGCAGTATTTT	CATSGSIGREDTQYF
TRBV25-1	NA	TRBJ2-4	NA	TGTGCCAGCAGTGATCACACCGGGGCCAAAAACATTCAGTACTTC	CASSDHTGAKNIQYF
TRBV10-3	NA	TRBJ1-2	NA	TGTGCCATCAGCGAAGGGCAGGGTGGCGGCTACACCTTC	CAISEGQGGGYTF
TRBV28	NA	TRBJ2-1	NA	TGTGCCAGCAGTTCACTGCGGTGGATCTCCTACAATGAGCAGTTCTTC	CASSSLRWISYNEQFF
TRBV12-3/TRBV12-4	NA	TRBJ2-5	NA	TGTGCCAGCAGTTTGGGGGCGCGACGGCCCCAGTACTTC	CASSLGARRPQYF
TRBV19	NA	TRBJ2-3	NA	TGTGCCAGTAGTATTGGCGGTTACACAGATACGCAGTATTTT	CASSIGGYTDTQYF
TRBV5-4	NA	TRBJ2-3	TRBD2	TGTGCCAGCAGCTCTACCGGAGGGCGGGGGGGCATAGATACGCAGTATTTT	CASSSTGGRGGIDTQYF
TRBV24-1	few	TRBJ2-1	TRBD2	TGTGCCACCAGTGATACCCGACTAGCGGGAGGCCGCAATGAGCAGTTCTTC	CATSDTRLAGGRNEQFF
TRBV7-9	NA	TRBJ2-1	TRBD2	TGTGCCAGCAGCTCGGGACTAATCCATGAGCAGTTCTTC	CASSSGLIHEQFF
TRBV19	NA	TRBJ1-6	NA	TGTGCCAGTGGTCGGGAGAAATCACCCCTCCACTTT	CASGREKSPLHF
TRBV4-1	NA	TRBJ2-5	NA	TGCGCCAGCAGCCAAGTGGGCCTACAAGAGACCCAGTACTTC	CASSQVGLQETQYF
TRBV15	once	TRBJ1-6	NA	TGTGCCACCAGCACTAACCAAGCCTATAATTCACCCCTCCACTTT	CATSTNQAYNSPLHF
TRBV9	NA	TRBJ2-3	TRBD2	TGTGCCAGCAGCTCGAGGCCAAGCGGGACCGGGACAGATACGCAGTATTTT	CASSSRPSGTGTDTQYF
TRBV3-1/TRBV3-2	NA	TRBJ1-2	NA	TGTGCCAGCAGCCACCTGGAGGGATCATATGGCTACACCTTC	CASSHLEGSYGYTF
TRBV19	NA	TRBJ1-1	TRBD1	TGTGCCAGTAGTGCCCAGGGGGACACTGAAGCTTTCTTT	CASSAQGDTEAFF
TRBV5-1	NA	TRBJ2-2	TRBD1	TGCGCCAGCAGCGATTTGACAGGGATAAACACCGGGGAGCTGTTTTTT	CASSDLTGINTGELFF
TRBV7-2	NA	TRBJ2-2	TRBD2	TGTGCCAGCAGCACCCCACGGGGGGGTAACACCGGGGAGCTGTTTTTT	CASSTPRGGNTGELFF
TRBV9	NA	TRBJ2-5	NA	TGTGCCAGCAGCGTAGGAACGGCGGACCAAGAGACCCAGTACTTC	CASSVGTADQETQYF
TRBV9	NA	TRBJ1-2	TRBD1	TGTGCCAGCAGCCCTACCAGGGGGGACAGAATCGCCTCACGGGGCTACACCTTC	CASSPTRGDRIASRGYTF
TRBV18	NA	TRBJ2-3	TRBD2	TGTGCCAGCTCACCGCAAGACCGGACTAGCGCTGACACAGATACGCAGTATTTT	CASSPQDRTSADTDTQYF
TRBV27	NA	TRBJ2-7	TRBD2	TGTGCCAGCAGTTTATCCGGTCGGGGGGCCTACGAGCAGTACTTC	CASSLSGRGAYEQYF
TRBV7-6	NA	TRBJ2-5	NA	TGTGCCAGCAGCCATAGGCCCTTGGCGGAACAAGAGACCCAGTACTTC	CASSHRPLAEQETQYF
TRBV11-3	NA	TRBJ2-3	TRBD1	TGTGCCAGCAGCTTAGAATCAGGGGGCCTCACAGATACGCAGTATTTT	CASSLESGGLTDTQYF
TRBV5-4	NA	TRBJ1-6	NA	TGTGCCAGCAGCTTCGAACATGATAATTCACCCCTCCACTTT	CASSFEHDNSPLHF
TRBV3-1/TRBV3-2	NA	TRBJ2-1	TRBD2	TGTGCCAGCAGCCAACCCTCCTTAGCGGGAAACAATGAGCAGTTCTTC	CASSQPSLAGNNEQFF
TRBV6-4	NA	TRBJ2-5	TRBD2	TGTGCCAGCAGTGGTCAGGCGGGAGGACGGGAGACCCAGTACTTC	CASSGQAGGRETQYF